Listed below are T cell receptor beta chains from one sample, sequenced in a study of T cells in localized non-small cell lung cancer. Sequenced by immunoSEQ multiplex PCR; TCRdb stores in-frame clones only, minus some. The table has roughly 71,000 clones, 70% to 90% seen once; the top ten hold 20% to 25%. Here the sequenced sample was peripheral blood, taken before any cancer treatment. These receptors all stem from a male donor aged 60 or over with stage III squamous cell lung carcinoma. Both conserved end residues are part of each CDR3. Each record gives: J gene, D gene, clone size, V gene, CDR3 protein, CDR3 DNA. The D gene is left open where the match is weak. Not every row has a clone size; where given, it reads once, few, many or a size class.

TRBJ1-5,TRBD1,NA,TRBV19,CASREGQLDSNQPQHF,TGTGCCAGTAGGGAGGGACAGCTTGATAGCAATCAGCCCCAGCATTTT
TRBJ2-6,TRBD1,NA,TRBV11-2,CASSAQGFFSGANVLTF,TGTGCCAGCAGCGCACAGGGGTTTTTCTCTGGGGCCAACGTCCTGACTTTC
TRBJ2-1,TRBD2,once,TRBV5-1,CASTRTSGGEGEQFF,TGCGCCAGCACTCGCACTAGCGGGGGGGAAGGGGAGCAGTTCTTC
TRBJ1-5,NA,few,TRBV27,CASSRAGQGQPQHF,TGTGCCAGCAGTAGGGCGGGGCAAGGCCAGCCCCAGCATTTT
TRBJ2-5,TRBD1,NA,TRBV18,CASSPRQGEGETQYF,TGTGCCAGCTCACCACGACAGGGGGAGGGAGAGACCCAGTACTTC
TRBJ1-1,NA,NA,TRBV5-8,CASSLGQLYTEAFF,TGTGCCAGCAGCTTGGGGCAGCTCTACACTGAAGCTTTCTTT
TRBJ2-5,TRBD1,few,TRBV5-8,CASSSSGQGGETQYF,TGTGCCAGCAGCTCCTCGGGACAGGGAGGCGAGACCCAGTACTTC
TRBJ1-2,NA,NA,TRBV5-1,CASRLDLDGNYGYTF,TGCGCCAGCCGCCTAGACCTCGACGGTAACTATGGCTACACCTTC
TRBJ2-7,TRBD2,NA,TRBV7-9,CASSFIAGDEQYF,TGTGCCAGCAGCTTCATCGCGGGGGACGAGCAGTACTTC
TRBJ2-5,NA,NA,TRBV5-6,CASTWGPNGAQYF,TGTGCCAGCACCTGGGGGCCGAACGGGGCCCAGTACTTC
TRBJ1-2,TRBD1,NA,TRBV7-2,CASSSPQGAYGYTF,TGTGCCAGCAGCTCCCCACAGGGGGCCTATGGCTACACCTTC
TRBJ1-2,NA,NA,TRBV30,CAWSPGTLHYTF,TGTGCCTGGAGTCCCGGGACATTGCACTACACCTTC
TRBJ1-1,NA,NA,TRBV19,CASTSGARNTEAFF,TGTGCCAGTACCTCAGGGGCGAGGAACACTGAAGCTTTCTTT
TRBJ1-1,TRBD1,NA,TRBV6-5,CASSPLQGIPEAFF,TGTGCCAGCAGCCCCTTACAGGGGATCCCTGAAGCTTTCTTT
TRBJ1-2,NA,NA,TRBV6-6,CASKTTSGTGYTF,TGTGCCAGCAAAACAACTTCAGGGACAGGCTACACCTTC
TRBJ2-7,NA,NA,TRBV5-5,CASSLVGGPYEQYF,TGTGCCAGCAGCCTGGTAGGCGGGCCCTACGAGCAGTACTTC
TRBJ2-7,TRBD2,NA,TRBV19,CASSIASGVPYEQYF,TGTGCCAGTAGTATAGCTAGCGGGGTTCCCTACGAGCAGTACTTC
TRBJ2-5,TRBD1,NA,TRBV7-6,CASSFSRQGRETQYF,TGTGCCAGCAGCTTTTCTAGACAGGGACGAGAGACCCAGTACTTC
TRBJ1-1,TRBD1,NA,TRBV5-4,CASSSDRGLIVGTEAFF,TGTGCCAGCAGCTCAGACAGGGGGCTAATTGTGGGCACTGAAGCTTTCTTT
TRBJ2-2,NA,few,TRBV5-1,CASSLDSNTGELFF,TGCGCCAGCAGCTTGGACTCAAACACCGGGGAGCTGTTTTTT
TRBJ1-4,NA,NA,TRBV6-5,CASSRGQWGEKLFF,TGTGCCAGCAGTCGGGGGCAATGGGGTGAAAAACTGTTTTTT
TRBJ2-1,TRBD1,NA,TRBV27,CASRVPGQGINEQFF,TGTGCCAGCAGAGTTCCGGGACAGGGAATAAATGAGCAGTTCTTC
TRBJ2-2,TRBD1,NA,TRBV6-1,CASSESRGPTGELFF,TGTGCCAGCAGTGAATCCAGGGGGCCCACCGGGGAGCTGTTTTTT
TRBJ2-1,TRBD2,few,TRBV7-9,CASSLEASSGHTNEQFF,TGTGCCAGCAGCTTAGAAGCGAGTAGCGGGCATACAAATGAGCAGTTCTTC
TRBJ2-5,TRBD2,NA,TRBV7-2,CASSLGLAGDVGETQYF,TGTGCCAGCAGCCTCGGACTAGCGGGGGATGTGGGGGAGACCCAGTACTTC
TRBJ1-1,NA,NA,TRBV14,CASSQEGGNREAFF,TGTGCCAGCAGCCAAGAGGGGGGTAATCGTGAAGCTTTCTTT
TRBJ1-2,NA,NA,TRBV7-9,CASSLPPASGGYTF,TGTGCCAGCAGCTTACCCCCTGCCTCGGGCGGCTACACCTTC
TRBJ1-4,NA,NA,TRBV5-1,CASSADRSTNEKLFF,TGCGCCAGCAGCGCCGACAGGTCAACTAATGAAAAACTGTTTTTT
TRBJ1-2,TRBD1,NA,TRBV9,CASSDRVGTAYGYTF,TGTGCCAGCAGCGACCGCGTCGGGACAGCTTATGGCTACACCTTC
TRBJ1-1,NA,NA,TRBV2,CASRGQAITEAFF,TGTGCCAGCAGAGGGCAGGCGATCACTGAAGCTTTCTTT
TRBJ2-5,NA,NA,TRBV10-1,CASSDSTGLSGVGTQYF,TGCGCCAGCAGTGATTCTACAGGCCTTTCGGGGGTTGGGACCCAGTACTTC
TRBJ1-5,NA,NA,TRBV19,CASSATPKTGYNQSQHF,TGTGCCAGTAGCGCCACACCGAAGACAGGCTACAATCAGTCCCAGCATTTT
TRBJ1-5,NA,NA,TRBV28,CASSPYSNQPQHF,TGTGCCAGCAGTCCATACAGCAATCAGCCCCAGCATTTT
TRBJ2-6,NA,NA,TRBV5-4,CASSFGGGANVLTF,TGTGCCAGCAGCTTTGGGGGCGGGGCCAACGTCCTGACTTTC
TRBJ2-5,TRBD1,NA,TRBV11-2,CASRSPGQGTETQYF,TGTGCCAGCAGATCCCCGGGACAGGGGACCGAGACCCAGTACTTC
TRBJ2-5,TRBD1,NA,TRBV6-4,CASSEGTGGWETQYF,TGTGCCAGCAGTGAAGGGACAGGGGGCTGGGAGACCCAGTACTTC
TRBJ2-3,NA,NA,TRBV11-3,CASSPRPTDTQYF,TGTGCCAGCAGCCCCAGGCCCACAGATACGCAGTATTTT
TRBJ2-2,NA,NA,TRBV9,CASSVNTGELFF,TGTGCCAGCAGCGTCAACACCGGGGAGCTGTTTTTT
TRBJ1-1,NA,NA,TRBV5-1,CASSLENPGQFATEAFF,TGCGCCAGCAGCTTGGAAAACCCAGGACAATTTGCCACTGAAGCTTTCTTT
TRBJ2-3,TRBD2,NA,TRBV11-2,CASSLAGGFMDTQYF,TGTGCCAGCAGCTTAGCGGGGGGTTTCATGGATACGCAGTATTTT
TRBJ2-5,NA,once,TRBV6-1,CASSENWRRTETQYF,TGTGCCAGCAGTGAAAACTGGCGACGAACGGAGACCCAGTACTTC
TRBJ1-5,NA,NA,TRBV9,CASSPGPRPNQPQHF,TGTGCCAGCAGCCCGGGGCCGCGTCCTAATCAGCCCCAGCATTTT
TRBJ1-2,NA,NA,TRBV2,CASSVPPGGYTF,TGTGCCAGCAGTGTACCCCCAGGAGGCTACACCTTC
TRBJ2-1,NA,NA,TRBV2,CASRTFSIADTSYNEQFF,TGTGCCAGCAGAACATTTAGTATAGCGGACACCTCCTACAATGAGCAGTTCTTC
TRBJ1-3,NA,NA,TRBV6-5,CASRGTVNSGNTIYF,TGTGCCAGCAGAGGTACAGTAAACTCTGGAAACACCATATATTTT
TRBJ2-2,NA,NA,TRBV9,CASSVAPTNTGELFF,TGTGCCAGCAGCGTAGCACCGACGAACACCGGGGAGCTGTTTTTT
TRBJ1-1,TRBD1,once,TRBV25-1,CASRRQGNTEAFF,TGTGCCAGCAGGAGACAGGGGAACACTGAAGCTTTCTTT
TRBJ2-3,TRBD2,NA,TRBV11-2,CASSLDGIAGWRDTQYF,TGTGCCAGCAGCTTAGATGGGATAGCGGGGTGGAGAGATACGCAGTATTTT